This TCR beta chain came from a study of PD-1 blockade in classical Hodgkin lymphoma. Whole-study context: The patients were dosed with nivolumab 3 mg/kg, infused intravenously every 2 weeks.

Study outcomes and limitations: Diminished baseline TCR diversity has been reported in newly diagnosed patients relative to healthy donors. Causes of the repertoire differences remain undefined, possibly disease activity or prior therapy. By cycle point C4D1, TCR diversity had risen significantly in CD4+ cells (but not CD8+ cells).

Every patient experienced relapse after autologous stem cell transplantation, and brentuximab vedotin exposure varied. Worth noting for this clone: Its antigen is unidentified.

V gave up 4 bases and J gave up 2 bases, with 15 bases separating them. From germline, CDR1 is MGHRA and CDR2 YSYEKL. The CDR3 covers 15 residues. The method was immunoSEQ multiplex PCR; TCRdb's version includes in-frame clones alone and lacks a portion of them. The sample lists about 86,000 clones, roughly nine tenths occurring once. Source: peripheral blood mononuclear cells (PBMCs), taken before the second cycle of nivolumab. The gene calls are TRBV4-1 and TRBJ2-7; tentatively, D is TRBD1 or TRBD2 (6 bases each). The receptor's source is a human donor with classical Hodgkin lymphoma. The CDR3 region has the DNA TGCGCCAGCAGCCGGGGGGCAGGGTCTGCCTACGAGCAGTACTTC. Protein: CASSRGAGSAYEQYF.